A selection of T cell receptor beta chains follows, all from one sample in a study of regulatory T cells in long-lasting Graves disease. TCRdb used MiXCR to reprocess the multiplex PCR reads, holding one entry per CDR3 protein. This table holds about 320,000 distinct CDR3 sequences, 18% found once. Sequencing used peripheral blood mononuclear cells (PBMCs), obtained at new diagnosis, from a patient treated with antithyroid drugs. These receptors were collected from a female donor with Graves disease. The CDR3 runs from the conserved cysteine through the conserved F or W. Fields, in order: J gene, V gene, D gene, clone size, CDR3 protein, CDR3 DNA. The D gene is left open where the match is weak. Size tells how often a clone was seen (once, few, many) or the class of an expanded clone, and some rows leave it out.

TRBJ1-2 TRBV9 TRBD1 many CASSEGQGAYGYTF TGTGCCAGCAGCGAGGGACAGGGGGCCTATGGCTACACCTTC
TRBJ1-1 TRBV6-1 TRBD1 many CASSERGGTGTEAFF TGTGCCAGCAGTGAACGGGGGGGGACAGGGACTGAAGCTTTCTTT
TRBJ1-4 TRBV7-2 NA many CASSLESVGEKLFF TGTGCCAGCAGCTTAGAGTCCGTGGGGGAAAAACTGTTTTTT
TRBJ2-5 TRBV2 NA NA CASSLARGGETQYF TGTGCCAGCAGTTTGGCCAGGGGTGGGGAGACCCAGTACTTC
TRBJ1-5 TRBV27 NA few CASRMTEYSNQPQHF TGTGCCAGCAGAATGACAGAGTATAGCAATCAGCCCCAGCATTTT
TRBJ2-5 TRBV27 TRBD1 many CASSVDRVRQETQYF TGTGCCAGCAGTGTGGACAGGGTGAGGCAAGAGACCCAGTACTTC
TRBJ2-3 TRBV11-2 TRBD2 few CASSFLAGGTDTQYF TGTGCCAGCAGCTTCCTGGCGGGAGGGACAGATACGCAGTATTTT
TRBJ2-7 TRBV19 TRBD2 many CASSLASGSVYEQYF TGTGCCAGTAGTCTGGCTAGCGGGAGTGTCTACGAGCAGTACTTC
TRBJ2-2 TRBV30 NA many CGWETNTGELFF TGTGGATGGGAGACCAACACCGGGGAGCTGTTTTTT
TRBJ2-1 TRBV2 NA many CASRNIGEQFF TGTGCCAGCAGGAATATTGGGGAGCAGTTCTTC
TRBJ1-2 TRBV29-1 NA many CSVGEPYGYTF TGCAGCGTCGGAGAACCCTATGGCTACACCTTC